The 19 T cell receptor beta chains in this list originate from one sample, sequenced in a study of T cell repertoires in cytomegalovirus infection. These receptors' antigens are unknown. TCRdb recomputed calls from the reads with MiXCR, one row per CDR3 protein. The repertoire has 100,000 or so distinct CDR3 sequences, about 31% of them found once; the top ten carry less than 75%. The input for sequencing was CD8+ T cells from cultured PBMCs, taken from culture after CMV antigen stimulation. The receptors were sampled from a human donor in good health (CMV status not recorded). Some clones in this sample may be carry-over from other donors' samples.

The table lists this clonotype with a few counts. This rearrangement joins TRBV19 to TRBJ1-1, with TRBD1 as a possible D gene (5 bases). CDR1 and CDR2 (germline): LNHDA, SQIVND (reference sequence). This CDR3 is 12 amino acids long. The ends were cut back, 1 base at V and 5 bases at J, with 5 bases in the middle. The CDR3 region is CASSIAGTEAFF. The CDR3, as DNA: TGTGCCAGTAGTATAGCAGGGACTGAAGCTTTCTTT.

This clonotype occurred a few times. The rearrangement joins TRBV4-1 to TRBJ2-3; D uncertain. The CDR3 extends over 16 amino acids. The germline V gene has CDR1 MGHRA and CDR2 YSYEKL. Deletions cut 4 bases from V and 0 bases from J, with 14 bases between. The CDR3 loop is CASSRPSVVSTDTQYF. The CDR3 DNA sequence: TGCGCCAGCAGCCGACCCAGCGTTGTCAGCACAGATACGCAGTATTTT.

This clonotype was seen a handful of times. The DNA for the CDR3 is TGTGCCAGCAGTTTAGGACTGGCGTATGGCTACACCTTC. It codes for CASSLGLAYGYTF. This chain joins TRBV12-3 or TRBV12-4 and TRBJ1-2; D not resolved. V lost 1 base, J lost 5 bases, and 8 bases lay in between. The CDR3 consists of 13 residues.

This clonotype occurred a few times. The genes are TRBV12-3 or TRBV12-4 and TRBJ1-5; tentative D call: TRBD1 (5 bases). The CDR3 has 16 residues. Trimming took 3 bases from V and 6 from J, leaving 18 bases between them. In DNA form, the CDR3 reads TGTGCCAGCAGTTTTACCCCGCCTTTTAGGGGTCAGCCCCAGCATTTT. As protein: CASSFTPPFRGQPQHF.

The chain joins TRBV5-1 to TRBJ2-7; D ambiguous. CDR1 is SGHRS, CDR2 YFSETQ, per germline. This CDR3 is built from 14 residues. Trimming shortened V by 1 base and J by 0 bases, and 8 bases separated the two germline ends. Written as DNA, the CDR3 is TGCGCCAGCAGCTTGAGACCGGACTCCTACGAGCAGTACTTC. Its protein is CASSLRPDSYEQYF.

J is TRBJ2-3 and V is TRBV12-3 or TRBV12-4; D not certain. This CDR3 contains 17 residues. Trimming took 5 bases from V and 2 from J, leaving 20 bases between them. The DNA of the CDR3 is TGTGCCAGCAGTCTTACCTCCTTTAGCCCGTTCACAGATACGCAGTATTTT. Amino acid sequence: CASSLTSFSPFTDTQYF.

The rearrangement uses TRBV7-6 and TRBJ1-1; TRBD1 is a possible D gene (5 bases). The germline V gene encodes CDR1 SGHVS and CDR2 FNYEAQ. Trimming removed 5 bases from V and 6 bases from J, with 19 bases in between. This CDR3 is 15 amino acids long. Here the CDR3 reads CASSPDPGYASEAFF. As DNA, the CDR3 is TGTGCCAGCAGCCCAGATCCAGGGTACGCTTCTGAAGCTTTCTTT.

This clonotype has only a few counts. CDR3 nucleotides: TGTGCCAGCAGCTCATGGGACGAGACCCAGTACTTC. Its protein product is CASSSWDETQYF. The chain couples TRBV12-3 or TRBV12-4 to TRBJ2-5; either TRBD1 or TRBD2 may supply D (5 bases each). V lost 6 bases, J lost 5 bases, and 10 bases lay in between. The CDR3 is 12 amino acids.

This chain connects TRBV7-1 to TRBJ1-1, with 8 bases fitting TRBD1. TRBV7-1 is given ORF status, its function remaining uncertain. There are 13 residues in the CDR3. V was pared by 5 bases and J by 4 bases, with 3 bases of the junction left unmatched. The CDR3 protein is CASSPRGLTEAFF. The CDR3 DNA sequence: TGTGCCAGCAGCCCCAGGGGGCTCACTGAAGCTTTCTTT.

This clonotype was recorded many times. This rearrangement joins TRBV5-4 to TRBJ2-7; the match to TRBD1 covers 12 bases. This CDR3 is built from 15 residues. Germline V gene data show CDR1 as SGHNT and CDR2 as YYREEE (reference sequence). Germline trimming cut 4 bases from V and 3 bases from J; bases unmatched to any gene: 5. CDR3 nucleotide sequence: TGTGCCAGCAGCACCGGGACAGGGGGCATCTACGAGCAGTACTTC. Translation: CASSTGTGGIYEQYF.

This clonotype was counted ten times or more. The chain is built from TRBV7-2 and TRBJ1-1; D perhaps matches TRBD1 (5 bases). CDR3 length: 14 residues. The germline V and J ends were trimmed by 1 base and 4 bases, with 10 bases remaining between them. Per the germline V gene, CDR1 is SGHTA and CDR2 is FQGNSA. The DNA for the CDR3 is TGTGCCAGCAGCTTAGGCGGGGGGGGCACTGAAGCTTTCTTT. It specifies CASSLGGGGTEAFF.

The table lists this clonotype with many counts. In DNA form, the CDR3 reads TGTGCCAGCAGCCCACAGCGGGCGACCTACAATGAGCAGTTCTTC. Translation gives CASSPQRATYNEQFF. The rearrangement joins TRBV11-2 to TRBJ2-1; a weak D match, TRBD2 (6 bases). Per germline, CDR1 SGHAT and CDR2 FQNNGV. The V and J ends lost 5 bases and 2 bases respectively, with 13 bases between them. This CDR3 comprises 15 residues.

This clonotype was counted a few times. The chain combines TRBV5-4 with TRBJ1-2, with a tentative D call TRBD1 (5 bases). V was cut by 4 bases and J by 5 bases, with 9 bases left in between. This CDR3 has 12 amino acids. CDR1 and CDR2 (germline): SGHNT, YYREEE (reference sequence). This chain's CDR3 is CASSPSGYGYTF. CDR3 nucleotide sequence: TGTGCCAGCAGCCCCTCAGGGTATGGCTACACCTTC.

The V call is TRBV19, the J call TRBJ2-5; either TRBD1 or TRBD2 may supply D (6 bases each). V was shortened by 4 bases and J by 5 bases, with 11 bases between the two germline ends. Looked up from germline, CDR1 is LNHDA and CDR2 is SQIVND (reference sequence). The CDR3 sequence is 13 residues long. The CDR3 DNA reads as TGTGCCAGTAGTACAGGGGAGGTGGAGACCCAGTACTTC. This translates into CASSTGEVETQYF.

The chain links TRBV11-2 to TRBJ2-7, with no clear D. The CDR3 sequence is 12 residues long. Germline values: CDR1 SGHAT, CDR2 FQNNGV. V dropped 5 bases and J dropped 2 bases, with 7 bases sitting between them. CDR3 sequence: CASSQLTYEQYF. CDR3 bases: TGTGCCAGCAGCCAGTTAACCTACGAGCAGTACTTC. Variable domain in full (rest from reference TRBV11-2 and TRBJ2-7): EAGVAQSPRYKIIEKRQSVAFWCNPISGHATLYWYQQILGQGPKLLIQFQNNGVVDDSQLPKDRFSAERLKGVDSTLKIQPAKLEDSAVYLCASSQLTYEQYFGPGTRLTVT.

This clonotype was counted only a few times. This rearrangement joins TRBV9 to TRBJ2-1; the match to TRBD2 covers 14 bases. The CDR3 consists of 17 residues. Germline trimming cut 3 bases from V and 8 bases from J; bases unmatched to any gene: 10. CDR1 is SGDLS, CDR2 YYNGEE, per germline. Here the CDR3 reads CASSGGLAGGRGHEQFF. In nucleotides, the CDR3 is TGTGCCAGCAGCGGCGGACTAGCGGGGGGCCGGGGGCATGAGCAGTTCTTC.

V and J are TRBV19 and TRBJ1-2, with D tentatively TRBD1 (5 bases). This CDR3 comprises 13 residues. Germline loops: CDR1 LNHDA, CDR2 SQIVND (reference sequence). Trimming cost V 5 bases and J 6 bases, with 13 bases left between them. CDR3 sequence (DNA): TGTGCCAGTAGTTCGCAGGGCCCTCATGGCTACACCTTC. Protein: CASSSQGPHGYTF.

The chain combines TRBV7-9 with TRBJ1-2; no clear D. V shed 1 base and J shed 5 bases, with 8 bases lying between them. Germline lookup yields CDR1 SEHNR and CDR2 FQNEAQ (reference sequence). There are 13 residues in the CDR3. In DNA, the CDR3 is TGTGCCAGCAGCTTAGGGGCAAGTTATGGCTACACCTTC. Translated: CASSLGASYGYTF.

Here the CDR3 reads CASTGTVRNTEAFF. CDR3 bases: TGTGCCAGCACCGGGACAGTCCGGAACACTGAAGCTTTCTTT. This chain connects TRBV7-8 to TRBJ1-1; 7 bases match TRBD1. The CDR3 is 14 residues long. V was pared by 7 bases and J by 1 base, with 6 bases of the junction left unmatched. Germline assignment: CDR1 SGHVS and CDR2 FQNEAQ. Looking up the rest from reference TRBV7-8 and TRBJ1-1 gives the full variable domain: GAGVSQSPRYKVAKRGQDVALRCDPISGHVSLFWYQQALGQGPEFLTYFQNEAQLDKSGLPSDRFFAERPEGSVSTLKIQRTQQEDSAVYLCASTGTVRNTEAFFGQGTRLTVV.